This TCR beta chain was sequenced for a study of blood T cell repertoires in COVID-19. In the study overall: Collection of acute and convalescent COVID-19 samples took place in the United States, Italy and Spain.

The authors' processing: Using reference gene primer amplification, nucleated cell counts were estimated. Using immunoSEQ multiplex PCR, the repertoire was profiled, and TCRdb retains in-frame clones only, with some absent. V and J calls and clone size are given by that table; D and trimming were obtained from the DNA. The table lists 110,000 or so clones, less than 75% of them singletons, with around 1.7% in the top ten. The germline V gene encodes CDR1 SGHRS and CDR2 YFSETQ. Between the trimmed V and J ends, which lost 4 bases and 6 bases, there was a span of 17 bases. CDR3 size: 15 residues. Material: peripheral blood. This receptor was identified in a woman in her thirties or forties with acute or convalescent COVID-19. The chain combines TRBV5-1 with TRBJ1-5; a weak D match, TRBD1 (6 bases). In DNA form, the CDR3 reads TGCGCCAGCAGCCCCACTGGACAGTTGGGTCAGCCCCAGCATTTT. Its translation: CASSPTGQLGQPQHF.